Each of the 14 T cell receptor beta chains below was sequenced from the same sample in a study of control samples from healthy donors and cancer patients. Measured with immunoSEQ multiplex PCR; TCRdb has only the in-frame clones, and not every one. This sample has 130,000 or so clones, with more than 70% found just once. Sequenced material: blood. The receptors were gathered from a man between 50 and 59 years old in good health.

The genes are TRBV5-8 and TRBJ1-5; D not certain. Trimming took off 1 base at V and 6 bases at J, with 11 bases between the two ends. The CDR3 consists of 14 residues. Germline V gene lookup returns CDR1 SGHTS and CDR2 YDEGEE. CDR3 sequence (DNA): TGTGCCAGCAGCTTGTTCTCTGACCGTCAGCCCCAGCATTTT. This sequence encodes CASSLFSDRQPQHF.

For the CDR3, the DNA is TGTGCCAGCAGCTTCGGACAGGGGGCGCCCTATGGCTACACCTTC. Protein product: CASSFGQGAPYGYTF. V usage is TRBV11-2 and J usage is TRBJ1-2; 11 nucleotides align to TRBD1. The V segment lost 3 bases and the J segment 4 bases; nucleotides outside the gene matches: 4. The germline V gene has CDR1 SGHAT and CDR2 FQNNGV. CDR3 length equals 15 residues.

CDR3 sequence reads: CASSLGQSTLGYTF. CDR3 nucleotide sequence: TGCGCCAGCAGCTTGGGTCAGAGCACCCTGGGCTACACCTTC. This chain links TRBV5-1 with TRBJ1-2; D unclear. The germline CDR1 and CDR2 sequences are SGHRS and YFSETQ. The CDR3 runs 14 residues. V dropped 0 bases and J dropped 8 bases, with 14 bases sitting between them.

The V call is TRBV6-6, the J call TRBJ2-7, with 8 positions matching TRBD1. The V segment lost 5 bases and the J segment 5 bases; nucleotides outside the gene matches: 5. Germline assignment: CDR1 MNHNY and CDR2 SVGAGI (reference sequence). The CDR3 totals 13 residues. This CDR3 is CASSTGQGNEQYF. CDR3 nucleotides: TGTGCCAGCAGTACCGGACAGGGCAACGAGCAGTACTTC.

The chain has TRBV4-1 and TRBJ1-5; TRBD1 matches 10 bases. V lost 0 bases, J lost 3 bases, and 2 bases stayed unmatched. The CDR3 contains 16 residues. Germline loops: CDR1 MGHRA, CDR2 YSYEKL. CDR3 region: CASSQEDRGYNQPQHF. The DNA of the CDR3 is TGCGCCAGCAGCCAAGAGGACAGGGGGTACAATCAGCCCCAGCATTTT.

The chain couples TRBV19 to TRBJ2-1, with D perhaps assigned TRBD1 or TRBD2 (7 bases each). The germline V gene encodes CDR1 LNHDA and CDR2 SQIVND (reference sequence). Trimming left V 0 bases short and J 6 bases short, with 18 bases between. The CDR3 is made up of 17 amino acids. The CDR3 sequence is CASSIERGRDRSNEQFF. In DNA form, the CDR3 reads TGTGCCAGTAGTATAGAGAGGGGGAGGGACAGATCCAATGAGCAGTTCTTC.

The V and J genes are TRBV4-1 and TRBJ2-1; 8 bases line up with TRBD2. Germline V gene sequence: CDR1 MGHRA, CDR2 YSYEKL. The V segment lost 2 bases and the J segment 3 bases; nucleotides outside the gene matches: 6. CDR3 length: 16 amino acids. CDR3 DNA sequence: TGCGCCAGCAGCCAATTTTCGGGACTAGTCTACAATGAGCAGTTCTTC. Amino acids: CASSQFSGLVYNEQFF.

The CDR3 nucleotides read TGTGCCAGCAGCTTAGTAGGTCTGTCCACGGGGGGGCCAAGAGATACGCAGTATTTT. Protein product: CASSLVGLSTGGPRDTQYF. V gene TRBV11-2 combines with J gene TRBJ2-3, with 8 bases matching TRBD2. Germline CDR1 is SGHAT and CDR2 is FQNNGV. This CDR3 is 19 amino acids long. Trimming cost V 1 base and J 5 bases; bases outside gene matches: 17.

This rearrangement joins TRBV29-1 to TRBJ1-1; D is uncertain. Deletions cut 7 bases from V and 3 bases from J, with 12 bases between. CDR3 length: 12 amino acids. The germline gives CDR1 SQVTM, CDR2 ANQGSEA. Here the CDR3 DNA reads TGCAGCGCCCGATCCTGGGACACTGAAGCTTTCTTT. It yields the protein CSARSWDTEAFF.

The chain links TRBV18 to TRBJ1-5; 8 bases align to TRBD1. V lost 6 bases, J lost 7 bases, and 2 bases stayed unmatched. This CDR3 comprises 12 residues. Germline values: CDR1 KGHSH, CDR2 LQKENI. The CDR3 sequence is CASSDRDQPQHF. In DNA form, the CDR3 reads TGTGCCAGCTCGGACAGGGACCAGCCCCAGCATTTT. Complete variable domain (other parts from reference TRBV18 and TRBJ1-5): NAGVMQNPRHLVRRRGQEARLRCSPMKGHSHVYWYRQLPEEGLKFMVYLQKENIIDESGMPKERFSAEFPKEGPSILRIQQVVRGDSAAYFCASSDRDQPQHFGDGTRLSIL.

Only a few counts were recorded for this clone. V is TRBV13 and J is TRBJ2-3; no reliable D call. Germline V CDR1 and CDR2: PRHDT, FYEKMQ (reference sequence). Trimming took 5 bases from V and 0 from J, leaving 12 bases between them. The CDR3 totals 15 residues. The CDR3 protein is CASSPRSSSTDTQYF. CDR3 DNA sequence: TGTGCCAGCAGCCCCAGGTCCTCTAGCACAGATACGCAGTATTTT.

The chain couples TRBV6-2 or TRBV6-3 to TRBJ1-6, with D perhaps matching TRBD1 (6 bases). The CDR3 contains 15 residues. Germline lookup yields CDR1 MNHEY and CDR2 SVGEGT. V lost 4 bases to trimming and J lost 7 bases, with 14 bases between them. CDR3 protein: CASSWQGQGNSPLHF. The CDR3 DNA sequence: TGTGCCAGCAGTTGGCAGGGGCAGGGCAATTCACCCCTCCACTTT.

V usage is TRBV10-3 and J usage is TRBJ2-3; the D is unclear. This CDR3 region has 14 residues. With 4 bases removed from V and 2 bases from J, the gap between germline ends came to 10 bases. CDR1 is ENHRY, CDR2 SYGVKD, per germline. As DNA, the CDR3 is TGTGCCATCAGTGCCTCCCTTTTCACAGATACGCAGTATTTT. Translated: CAISASLFTDTQYF.

V is TRBV5-1 and J is TRBJ1-1; D is perhaps TRBD1 (6 bases). CDR3 length: 18 residues. V lost 4 bases to trimming and J lost 3 bases, with 25 bases between them. Germline values: CDR1 SGHRS, CDR2 YFSETQ. Written as DNA, the CDR3 is TGCGCCAGCAGCGGAGGGCGGGACACGACCTACCGGGACACTGAAGCTTTCTTT. As protein: CASSGGRDTTYRDTEAFF.